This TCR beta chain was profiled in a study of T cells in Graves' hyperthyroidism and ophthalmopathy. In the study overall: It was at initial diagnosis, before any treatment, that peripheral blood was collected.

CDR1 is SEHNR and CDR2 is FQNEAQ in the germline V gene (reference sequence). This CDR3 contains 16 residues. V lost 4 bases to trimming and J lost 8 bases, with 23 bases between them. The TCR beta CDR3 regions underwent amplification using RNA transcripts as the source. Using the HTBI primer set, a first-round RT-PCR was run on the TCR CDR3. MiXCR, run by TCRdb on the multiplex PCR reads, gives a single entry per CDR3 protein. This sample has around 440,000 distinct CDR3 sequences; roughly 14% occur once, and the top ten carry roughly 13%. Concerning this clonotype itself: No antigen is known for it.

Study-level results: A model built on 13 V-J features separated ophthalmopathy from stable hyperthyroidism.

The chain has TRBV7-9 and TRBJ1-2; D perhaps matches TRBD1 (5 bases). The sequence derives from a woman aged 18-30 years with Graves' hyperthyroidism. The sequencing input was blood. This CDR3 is CASSSISGEGRGGYTF. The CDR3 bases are TGTGCCAGCAGCTCCATTAGTGGGGAGGGACGTGGCGGCTACACCTTC.